This T cell receptor (beta chain) originates from a study of human T cells and chemical hapten exposure. This CDR3 has 12 residues. Trimming shortened V by 2 bases and J by 8 bases, and 7 bases separated the two germline ends. CDR1 and CDR2 from the germline V gene are MDHEN and SYDVKM. Total RNA came from unfractionated whole blood. TCRdb reanalysed the 5' RACE reads using MiXCR and keeps one entry per CDR3 protein. Of about 140,000 distinct CDR3 sequences detected, 4.1% appear once; the ten largest clones hold about 1.3%. The source of this sequence is a female donor in good health. This chain links TRBV28 with TRBJ2-1; maybe TRBD2 (6 bases). Written as DNA, the CDR3 is TGTGCCAGCAGTTTAGGGGGGTATGAGCAGTTCTTC. Amino acid sequence: CASSLGGYEQFF.